These 12 T cell receptor beta chains originate from one sample sequenced in a study of vaccination effects on CD4 cells after COVID-19. Assay used: immunoSEQ multiplex PCR; TCRdb lists only in-frame clones, some missing. Of about 35,000 clones listed, 68% are singletons. The antigens of these receptors remain unknown. Isolation of CD4+ T cells took place after about nine days of culture. The starting material was CD4+ T cells from PBMCs cultured without peptide, obtained before COVID-19 vaccination. These receptors all come from a human donor who received a COVID-19 vaccine.

This clone showed up just once. The gene calls are TRBV4-1 and TRBJ1-2, with D tentatively TRBD1 (6 bases). CDR3 size: 14 residues. V was shortened by 3 bases and J by 7 bases, with 15 bases between the two germline ends. Germline V gene lookup returns CDR1 MGHRA and CDR2 YSYEKL. CDR3 protein: CASSQDNKGGGYTF. Here the CDR3 DNA reads TGCGCCAGCAGCCAGGATAATAAGGGGGGTGGCTACACCTTC.

The rearrangement uses TRBV5-4 and TRBJ2-3; 13 bases agree with TRBD2. CDR1 and CDR2 (germline): SGHNT, YYREEE (reference sequence). V lost 2 bases to trimming and J lost 5 bases; unmatched junction nucleotides: 2. The CDR3 loop spans 15 amino acids. The CDR3 DNA reads TGTGCCAGCAGCTTCGGACTAGCGGGAGAAGATACGCAGTATTTT. It specifies CASSFGLAGEDTQYF.

This chain uses TRBV13 with TRBJ1-1, with no clear D. The V gene lost 2 bases and the J gene lost 0 bases, with 16 bases spanning the gap. The CDR3 spans 17 residues. Germline V gene sequence: CDR1 PRHDT, CDR2 FYEKMQ (reference sequence). The CDR3 sequence is CASSLIGLSGVNTEAFF. CDR3 bases: TGTGCCAGCAGCTTAATCGGTCTCTCAGGCGTGAACACTGAAGCTTTCTTT.

This rearrangement joins TRBV28 to TRBJ1-2; D unclear. The CDR3 has 14 residues. The germline V gene encodes CDR1 MDHEN and CDR2 SYDVKM. With 3 bases removed from V and 5 bases from J, the gap between germline ends came to 13 bases. CDR3 sequence reads: CASSFPAAVYGYTF. The CDR3 DNA is TGTGCCAGCAGTTTCCCAGCGGCGGTTTATGGCTACACCTTC.

V gene TRBV5-4 combines with J gene TRBJ2-1; perhaps TRBD2 as D (5 bases). V was cut by 4 bases and J by 7 bases, with 18 bases left in between. Germline CDR1 SGHNT, CDR2 YYREEE (reference sequence). The CDR3 length is 15 residues. The CDR3: CASSPTTEPRNEQFF. For the CDR3, the DNA is TGTGCCAGCAGCCCGACTACCGAACCGAGAAATGAGCAGTTCTTC.

V and J are TRBV5-4 and TRBJ1-6, with no clear D. Deletions cut 4 bases from V and 8 bases from J, with 13 bases between. The CDR3 consists of 14 residues. Looked up from germline, CDR1 is SGHNT and CDR2 is YYREEE (reference sequence). CDR3 sequence: CASSPEVGYSPLHF. The DNA for the CDR3 is TGTGCCAGCAGCCCCGAAGTGGGGTATTCACCCCTCCACTTT.

This chain joins TRBV4-1 and TRBJ2-7; a possible D gene is TRBD2 (7 bases). The CDR3 is 17 residues long. The germline CDR1 and CDR2 sequences are MGHRA and YSYEKL. The ends were cut back, 0 bases at V and 2 bases at J, with 17 bases in the middle. The CDR3 sequence: CASSQDGRGSWAYEQYF. CDR3 bases: TGCGCCAGCAGCCAAGATGGGAGGGGGAGCTGGGCCTACGAGCAGTACTTC.

The J gene is TRBJ1-2, the V gene TRBV20-1; the D is unclear. Trimming pared 2 bases from V and 13 bases from J, leaving 11 bases between. There are 10 residues in the CDR3. Germline V gene data show CDR1 as DFQATT and CDR2 as SNEGSKA (reference sequence). CDR3 region: CSARSVYTTF. The CDR3 coding sequence is TGCAGTGCTAGATCCGTTTATACCACCTTC.

The genes are TRBV12-3 or TRBV12-4 and TRBJ2-7, with a weak D call TRBD2 (5 bases). Trimming shortened V by 6 bases and J by 3 bases, and 9 bases separated the two germline ends. This CDR3 has 12 amino acids. CDR3 in amino acids: CASRGLSYEQYF. Here the CDR3 DNA reads TGTGCCAGCAGAGGACTGAGCTACGAGCAGTACTTC.

The chain combines TRBV4-1 with TRBJ2-5; D not certain. The germline CDR1 and CDR2 sequences are MGHRA and YSYEKL. This CDR3 is built from 14 residues. The V and J ends lost 0 bases and 7 bases respectively, with 12 bases between them. The chain's CDR3 is CASSQDRISGTQYF. The DNA of the CDR3 is TGCGCCAGCAGCCAAGATCGTATCAGTGGGACCCAGTACTTC.

The chain joins TRBV29-1 to TRBJ1-1, with D unclear. Looked up from germline, CDR1 is SQVTM and CDR2 is ANQGSEA. This CDR3 is 13 amino acids long. The V and J ends lost 5 bases and 1 base respectively, with 11 bases between them. The CDR3 bases are TGCAGCGTTCGGCGTCCTGCGAACACTGAAGCTTTCTTT. It yields the protein CSVRRPANTEAFF.

Of note for this clone: Its ends do not fully match the called genes, so a read error is possible. The chain is built from TRBV7-9 and TRBJ2-7, with D perhaps given as TRBD1 or TRBD2 (5 bases each). This CDR3 comprises 11 residues. Germline V CDR1 and CDR2: SEHNR, FQNEAQ (reference sequence). CDR3 sequence (DNA): TGTGCCAGCAGTCGCGATTTGGGACGGATATTC. This codes for CASSRDLGRIF.